These T cell receptor beta chains were read from a single sample in a study of blood T cell repertoires in COVID-19. Produced via immunoSEQ multiplex PCR; TCRdb's table is partial and in-frame only. Of 250,000 or so clones listed, 80% to 90% are singletons. Sequencing was carried out using PBMCs or T cells enriched from blood (not recorded which). These TCRs come from a woman aged 35 to 49 who had been exposed to COVID-19. The CDR3 runs from the conserved cysteine through the conserved F or W. The order of the fields is V gene, J gene, D gene, clone size, CDR3 length, CDR3 protein, CDR3 DNA. D genes are given only for firm matches. Size is stated for part of the rows, as once, few or many counts, or as a class when the clone is expanded.

>TRBV30|TRBJ1-2|.|.|13
CAWIPGGGRGYTF
TGTGCCTGGATCCCTGGGGGGGGACGTGGCTACACCTTC
>TRBV3-1/TRBV3-2|TRBJ2-3|.|.|15
CASSFRGGDTDTQYF
TGTGCCAGCAGCTTCAGAGGGGGTGATACAGATACGCAGTATTTT
>TRBV15|TRBJ2-5|TRBD1|few|15
CATSREKQGWETQYF
TGTGCCACCAGCAGAGAAAAACAGGGGTGGGAGACCCAGTACTTC
>TRBV3-1/TRBV3-2|TRBJ2-3|TRBD1|.|18
CASSQVRPRTGRSDTQYF
TGTGCCAGCAGCCAAGTTCGCCCCCGGACAGGGAGGTCAGATACGCAGTATTTT
>TRBV21-1|TRBJ1-6|.|few|13
CASNRTYNSPLHF
TGTGCCAGCAATCGGACTTATAATTCACCCCTCCACTTT
>TRBV16|TRBJ2-2|.|once|13
CASSVLSTGELFF
TGTGCCAGCAGCGTCCTATCCACCGGGGAGCTGTTTTTT
>TRBV18|TRBJ1-2|TRBD1|once|15
CASSPLEGANYGYTF
TGTGCCAGCTCACCATTGGAGGGGGCAAACTATGGCTACACCTTC
>TRBV7-6|TRBJ2-3|.|.|16
CASSTIGVLGTDTQYF
TGTGCCAGCAGCACAATCGGGGTTTTGGGTACAGATACGCAGTATTTT
>TRBV19|TRBJ2-2|.|.|14
CASSIDWDIGELFF
TGTGCCAGTAGTATAGATTGGGACATCGGGGAGCTGTTTTTT
>TRBV18|TRBJ1-1|.|.|13
CASSPDRGAGAFF
TGTGCCAGCTCACCAGACCGGGGAGCGGGGGCTTTCTTT
>TRBV10-2|TRBJ2-3|TRBD2|.|19
CASNQRLAGGRSGTDTQYF
TGCGCCAGCAATCAACGACTAGCGGGGGGGCGAAGTGGCACAGATACGCAGTATTTT
>TRBV27|TRBJ2-7|TRBD1|.|14
CASSSDRGLGEQYF
TGTGCCAGCAGTTCGGACAGGGGATTGGGCGAGCAGTACTTC
>TRBV28|TRBJ1-2|.|once|18
CASSLNTQGRGSGGGYTF
TGTGCCAGCAGCCTTAATACCCAAGGAAGGGGAAGCGGGGGTGGCTACACCTTC